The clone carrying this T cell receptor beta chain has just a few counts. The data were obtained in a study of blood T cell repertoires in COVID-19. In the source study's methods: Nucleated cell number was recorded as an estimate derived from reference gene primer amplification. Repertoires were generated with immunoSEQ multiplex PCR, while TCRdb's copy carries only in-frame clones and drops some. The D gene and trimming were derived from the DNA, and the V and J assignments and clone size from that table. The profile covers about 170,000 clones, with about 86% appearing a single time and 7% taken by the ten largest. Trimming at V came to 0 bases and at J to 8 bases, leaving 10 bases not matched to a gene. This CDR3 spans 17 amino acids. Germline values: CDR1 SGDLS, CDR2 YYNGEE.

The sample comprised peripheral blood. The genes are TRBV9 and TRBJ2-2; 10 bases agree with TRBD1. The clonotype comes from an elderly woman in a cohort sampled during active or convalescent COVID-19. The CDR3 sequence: CASSVAETGGVQGELFF. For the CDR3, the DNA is TGTGCCAGCAGCGTAGCAGAGACAGGGGGCGTACAGGGGGAGCTGTTTTTT.